These T cell receptor beta chains were read from a single sample in a study of Ad26.COV2.S vaccination and SARS-CoV-2 variants. Sequenced by immunoSEQ multiplex PCR; TCRdb stores in-frame clones only, minus some. The data hold roughly 400,000 clones, with 89% observed a single time. The sequencing here drew on peripheral blood, taken in a trial of Ad26.COV2.S vaccine versus placebo. These receptors were collected from a person aged 18-65 years who received the Ad26.COV2.S COVID-19 vaccine or a placebo. Both conserved end residues are part of each CDR3. The order of the fields is CDR3 length, V gene, D gene, clone size, J gene, CDR3 DNA, CDR3 protein. A D gene is named only where the DNA matches it firmly. Not every row has a clone size; where given, it reads once, few, many or a size class.

12	TRBV27	TRBD1	NA	TRBJ1-1	TGTGCCAGCAGTATCTACAGGGGGCAAGCTTTCTTT	CASSIYRGQAFF
17	TRBV27	TRBD2	NA	TRBJ2-1	TGTGCCAGCAGTCCGGGACTAGCGGGCCGGACCCACAATGAGCAGTTCTTC	CASSPGLAGRTHNEQFF
15	TRBV6-5	NA	NA	TRBJ2-1	TGTGCCAGCAGTCATGACGGACGTCCAGGCGATGAGCAGTTCTTC	CASSHDGRPGDEQFF
15	TRBV27	TRBD1	few	TRBJ1-2	TGTGCCAGCAGTACAACCCCGGACAGGGGGCAAGGCTACACCTTC	CASSTTPDRGQGYTF
17	TRBV7-3	TRBD2	NA	TRBJ2-1	TGTGCCAGCAGCTTAATTCCGGGAGGAAGCTCCTACAATGAGCAGTTCTTC	CASSLIPGGSSYNEQFF
16	TRBV6-4	TRBD2	NA	TRBJ2-5	TGTGCCAGCAGTGACCCTTGGCGGGGGGGACAAGAGACCCAGTACTTC	CASSDPWRGGQETQYF
15	TRBV7-3	TRBD1	NA	TRBJ1-2	TGTGCCAGCAGCCTAGGGACAGGGGGCTATGACGGCTACACCTTC	CASSLGTGGYDGYTF
15	TRBV5-1	TRBD2	NA	TRBJ2-7	TGCGCCAGCAGCCTTAGCGGGAGGGCCGAAATCGAGCAGTACTTC	CASSLSGRAEIEQYF
16	TRBV9	NA	NA	TRBJ2-6	TGTGCCAGCAGCGTAGGTCCAGTGTCTGGGGCCAACGTCCTGACTTTC	CASSVGPVSGANVLTF
15	TRBV6-5	TRBD2	NA	TRBJ2-1	TGTGCCAGCATGATATTAGCGGGACCCTACAATGAGCAGTTCTTC	CASMILAGPYNEQFF
15	TRBV5-5	TRBD1	NA	TRBJ2-1	TGTGCCAGCAGCGCCGGTCCCGGGACAGGGAATGAGCAGTTCTTC	CASSAGPGTGNEQFF
17	TRBV5-1	TRBD2	NA	TRBJ2-7	TGCGCCAGCACTCCCGGTAGCGGGAGCGGTAGCTCCTACGAGCAGTACTTC	CASTPGSGSGSSYEQYF
14	TRBV6-2/TRBV6-3	NA	NA	TRBJ2-3	TGTGCCAGCACCCCACGAGGGGGGACGGATACGCAGTATTTT	CASTPRGGTDTQYF
15	TRBV7-8	TRBD2	NA	TRBJ2-2	TGTGCCAGCAGCCCCAGCGGGGGGGACACCGGGGAGCTGTTTTTT	CASSPSGGDTGELFF
15	TRBV5-6	NA	NA	TRBJ2-7	TGTGCCAGCAGCTTGGGGGGGTCCTGGGCCTACGAGCAGTACTTC	CASSLGGSWAYEQYF
15	TRBV27	NA	NA	TRBJ2-7	TGTGCCAGCAGTTTACGAGCAGGGTTTACCGACGAGCAGTACTTC	CASSLRAGFTDEQYF
13	TRBV28	NA	NA	TRBJ2-2	TGTGCCAGCAGTCGTCAGTGGTCCGGGGAGCTGTTTTTT	CASSRQWSGELFF
11	TRBV6-5	NA	NA	TRBJ2-7	TGTGCCAGCAGTTACGGTCCCGGTCAGTACTTC	CASSYGPGQYF
14	TRBV28	NA	once	TRBJ2-2	TGTGCCAGCAGCGGGACTGTCAACACCGGGGAGCTGTTTTTT	CASSGTVNTGELFF
14	TRBV28	NA	NA	TRBJ2-1	TGTGCCAGCTCCGGACAATCCTCCTACAATGAGCAGTTCTTC	CASSGQSSYNEQFF
14	TRBV28	TRBD1	NA	TRBJ1-1	TGTGCCAGCAGTTCGACAGGGGGACTGAGGAAGGCTTTCTTT	CASSSTGGLRKAFF
14	TRBV3-1/TRBV3-2	NA	NA	TRBJ2-1	TGTGCCAGCAGCCAAGATTACGGATCGGATGAGCAGTTCTTC	CASSQDYGSDEQFF
14	TRBV10-2	NA	once	TRBJ2-1	TGCGCCAGCAGTCTCAGCGGAGCTTACAATGAGCAGTTCTTC	CASSLSGAYNEQFF